This TCR beta chain is from a study of T-cell memory formation after mild COVID-19. Findings of the study overall: Prior to infection, memory already included some responding clones, suggesting cross-reactive memory joined. While clones contracting from day 15 to 85 were balanced between CD4 and CD8, later expanders leaned CD4+.

TCRdb called the 5' RACE reads again in MiXCR, with one record for every CDR3 protein. The table shows 40,000 to 60,000 distinct CDR3 sequences, with over 9% occurring only once. A remark on this clonotype: The target antigen is unknown.

The length of the CDR3 is 15 residues. Per the germline V gene, CDR1 is LNHDA and CDR2 is SQIVND (reference sequence). Trimming took 4 bases from V and 2 from J; bases not matched to a gene: 6. The V call is TRBV19, the J call TRBJ2-7, with TRBD2 identical over 9 bases. The sample comprised PBMCs or a T cell subset sorted from them (not recorded which). This receptor was taken from an adult woman who had mild COVID-19 (a few samples of this study predate the infection). Cell type and time point are not known. CDR3 residues: CASSTRTSVTYEQYF. In DNA, the CDR3 is TGTGCCAGTAGTACCCGGACTAGCGTAACCTACGAGCAGTACTTC.